The clone carrying this TCR beta chain was seen many times. The antigen is unknown. This entry is derived from a study of T-cell memory formation after mild COVID-19. Per germline, CDR1 MNHEY and CDR2 SMNVEV (reference sequence). The CDR3 runs 13 residues. J was trimmed by 8 bases and V by 5 bases; bases with no gene match: 8. TCRdb reprocessed the 5' RACE reads with MiXCR, giving one entry per CDR3 protein. Here the sample spans 14,000 to 15,000 distinct CDR3 sequences, 20% to 25% being singletons. General study points: Pre-infection memory carried some responding clones, suggesting that cross-reactive memory joined. Shrinking CD4+ clones were chiefly CM and EM; CD8+ ones were chiefly EMRA.

What was sequenced was PBMCs or a T cell subset sorted from them (not recorded which). The rearrangement uses TRBV27 and TRBJ1-2; 7 positions agree with TRBD1. The TCR comes from a young man who had mild COVID-19 (a few samples of this study predate the infection). Cell type and time point are not known. Here the CDR3 reads CASSTLRGDGYTF. The CDR3 DNA reads TGTGCCAGCAGTACGCTCAGGGGGGACGGCTACACCTTC.